The entry below gives a single TCR beta chain sequence along with its context. This clonotype was counted at least ten times. What this receptor recognizes is not known. Base quality data are lacking; no much larger clone is found one base away. This record belongs to a study of neurological immune-mediated disorders (dated by TCRdb to the late 2010s). Some background on the complete study: Peripheral blood TCR-beta repertoires from patients with HTLV-I-associated myelopathy (HAM/TSP), patients with multiple sclerosis, and healthy controls were compared in the study using UMI-based sequencing. The 90 to 120 TCR-beta libraries covered PBMC samples along with longitudinal samples, technical triplicates, and paired sorted CD4+ and CD8+ T-cell subsets. The cohort comprised roughly 65 subjects: some 14 HAM/TSP patients, roughly 34 multiple sclerosis patients and around 20 healthy controls. The study at large found these results: No identical CDR3 amino acid sequences were shared among expanded clones across subjects, suggesting private TCR-beta repertoires in all groups. TCR clonal expansion was highest in HAM/TSP patients and lowest in MS patients, with MS patients falling below even healthy controls.

cDNA synthesis used template-switch 5'RACE with a primer carrying a 10-nucleotide random unique molecular identifier tagging each TCR transcript. Every sequencing run covered 15-18 subjects and yielded more than 200 million TCR-beta sequences. The RNeasy kit was used for extraction of total RNA. The KAPA Real-time Library Amplification kit was used to amplify TCR-beta VDJ regions with primers targeting the TCR constant region and the 5'RACE anchor. Sample indexes and Illumina adaptors were added in a first PCR, and a second PCR then increased library yield. After Ampure bead purification, the roughly 650 bp TCR product was size-selected on a 2% E-gel SizeSelection system. Before pooling, library quality was checked on a Bioanalyzer, concentration was measured with Qubit, and libraries were quantified with the Kapa Library Quantification kit. An Illumina HiSeq 2500 was used to sequence the libraries paired-end at 2 x 150 bp. To increase sequence diversity, about 25-31% phiX was spiked into each library pool. On the authors' methods: Quality-filtered reads were processed with the UMI-based MiGEC pipeline, which removed over 75% of raw TCR sequences during error correction. IMGT germline references were used for alignment of VDJ genes, and clonotypes were defined by a unique CDR3 amino acid sequence together with V-J genes. Clonal expansion, Shannon diversity and CDR3 relatedness (CalcPairwiseDistances, ClusterSamples) were evaluated with VDJtools, and phylogenetic trees were built with CLCbio workbench. Expanded clones were defined as having at least 8 unique UMIs, based on coefficient-of-variation modelling across technical triplicates. TCRdb took the public reads, trimmed them with fastp at Q25, ran MiXCR for clone calling and kept in-frame beta chains. When rows share a CDR3 protein, they turn into one entry using the most common DNA and genes. These V and J calls are TCRdb output, not the study's own analysis. This sample gives approximately 40,000 distinct CDR3 sequences in total; about 15% of them show up just once. 3% to 4.5% of the sample goes to the ten largest clones.

For sorted-subset TCR libraries, approximately 910,000 sorted CD4+ or CD8+ T cells were used. PBMCs were separated from peripheral blood using Ficoll-Hypaque density gradient centrifugation and then cryopreserved in liquid nitrogen. Paired sorted CD4+ and CD8+ subsets came from healthy controls, HAM/TSP patients and MS patients. Taken from cysteine to phenylalanine, the CDR3 has 16 residues. Of the read, only the CDR3 DNA is kept; its 48 bases are in frame from base 1. V is pared back by 0 bases and J by 6 bases, with 15 bases lying between the germline termini. The germline V gene gives CDR1 as MGHRA and CDR2 as YSYEKL.

The rearranged chain carries TRBV4-1 and TRBJ1-5; a tentative D call is TRBD1 (5 bases match). The clonotype originates from a woman aged 60-75 years with HTLV-1-associated myelopathy (HAM/TSP). The sample comprised CD4+ T cells from blood. The nucleotide sequence reads TGCGCCAGCAGCCAAGATCTCGATGAGGGGCGTCAGCCCCAGCATTTT. It is translated as CASSQDLDEGRQPQHF.